Shown below are 9 T cell receptor beta chains from a single sample sequenced in a study of shared clonotypes between healthy human individuals. TCRdb keeps only in-frame clones here, not all; method: immunoSEQ multiplex PCR. The sample lists about 1 million clones, 65% to 75% seen once, with roughly 1.5% in the top ten. The sample was memory CD4+ T cells sorted from blood. The subset is: CD45RA-negative fraction. These receptors were obtained from a man in his late teens or twenties in good health.

The V and J genes are TRBV7-2 and TRBJ1-3, with D perhaps matching TRBD1 (6 bases). V was cut by 4 bases and J by 4 bases, with 17 bases left in between. This CDR3 has 16 residues. Germline CDR1 and CDR2: SGHTA and FQGNSA. The CDR3 nucleotides are TGTGCCAGCAGCTCCCCCTGGGGGCTGGGGGGAAACACCATATATTTT. Encoded protein: CASSSPWGLGGNTIYF.

This clone was observed once. The chain carries TRBV11-2 and TRBJ1-1; D is unclear. Deletions cut 5 bases from V and 10 bases from J, with 26 bases between. CDR3 length: 16 amino acids. Germline CDR1 and CDR2: SGHAT and FQNNGV. The CDR3 nucleotides are TGTGCCAGCAGCCCACCCACCAGTTGGGTAGGTATTGGAGCTTTCTTT. This sequence encodes CASSPPTSWVGIGAFF.

V is TRBV6-1 and J is TRBJ1-2; a weak D match, TRBD1 (5 bases). This CDR3 has 13 amino acids. Deletions cut 4 bases from V and 6 bases from J, with 12 bases between. Germline CDR1 reads MNHNS; CDR2 reads SASEGT. CDR3 bases: TGTGCCAGCAGTGGGGGCAGGGTTGATGGCTACACCTTC. Encoded protein: CASSGGRVDGYTF.

Concerning this clone: The same CDR3 can be traced to other DNA sequences in this sample. Here the CDR3 DNA reads TGTGCCAGCAGCCGACTAGCGGGGGCCTACGAGCAGTACTTC. Translating gives CASSRLAGAYEQYF. The chain links TRBV6-5 to TRBJ2-7; 12 bases line up with TRBD2. The germline V gene encodes CDR1 MNHEY and CDR2 SVGAGI. The CDR3 totals 14 residues. Trimming at V came to 6 bases and at J to 2 bases, leaving 2 bases not matched to a gene.

The gene calls are TRBV2 and TRBJ2-1; no reliable D call. The V gene lost 1 base and the J gene lost 9 bases, with 4 bases spanning the gap. There are 11 residues in the CDR3. Germline lookup yields CDR1 SNHLY and CDR2 FYNNEI. In nucleotides, the CDR3 is TGTGCCAGCAGTGAAGAGGGTGAGCAGTTCTTC. Protein product: CASSEEGEQFF.

The chain is built from TRBV7-3 and TRBJ2-2; a weak D match, TRBD1 (5 bases). Deletions cut 8 bases from V and 2 bases from J, with 15 bases between. The germline gives CDR1 SGHTA, CDR2 FQGTGA. The CDR3 loop spans 15 amino acids. The CDR3 sequence: CASPLKTVNTGELFF. The DNA for the CDR3 is TGTGCCAGCCCGCTGAAGACAGTAAACACCGGGGAGCTGTTTTTT. The entire variable domain, with the rest obtained from reference TRBV7-3 and TRBJ2-2, is as follows: GAGVSQTPSNKVTEKGKYVELRCDPISGHTALYWYRQSLGQGPEFLIYFQGTGAADDSGLPNDRFFAVRPEGSVSTLKIQRTERGDSAVYLCASPLKTVNTGELFFGEGSRLTVL.

The chain employs TRBV28 and TRBJ2-7; the match to TRBD1 covers 9 bases. With V trimmed by 6 bases and J by 4 bases, 10 bases remained unmatched. Germline V gene lookup returns CDR1 MDHEN and CDR2 SYDVKM. This CDR3 has 15 amino acids. Here the CDR3 DNA reads TGTGCCAGCAGAAAGCAACAGGGGGCGATATACGAGCAGTACTTC. Translated, it gives CASRKQQGAIYEQYF.

Of note for this clone: Distinct nucleotide sequences in the sample also encode this CDR3. CDR3 protein: CASSLNEKLFF. Here the CDR3 DNA reads TGTGCCAGCAGCCTTAATGAAAAACTGTTTTTT. The chain carries TRBV25-1 and TRBJ1-4; D gene unclear. CDR3 length: 11 amino acids. The ends were cut back, 6 bases at V and 4 bases at J, with 3 bases in the middle. In germline, CDR1 is MGHDK, CDR2 SYGVNS. Complete variable domain (other parts from reference TRBV25-1 and TRBJ1-4): EADIYQTPRYLVIGTGKKITLECSQTMGHDKMYWYQQDPGMELHLIHYSYGVNSTEKGDLSSESTVSRIRTEHFPLTLESARPSHTSQYLCASSLNEKLFFGSGTQLSVL.

The genes are TRBV4-1 and TRBJ2-3, with D hard to call. The germline V and J ends were trimmed by 6 bases and 2 bases, with 12 bases remaining between them. Looked up from germline, CDR1 is MGHRA and CDR2 is YSYEKL. This CDR3 is 14 amino acids long. The CDR3 sequence: CASRQQLLTDTQYF. Written as DNA, the CDR3 is TGCGCCAGCAGGCAACAGTTACTCACAGATACGCAGTATTTT.